This T cell receptor (beta chain) was recovered during a study of patients and donors after allogeneic stem cell transplantation. TCRdb processed the RT-PCR reads anew with MiXCR; each CDR3 protein has one entry. The top ten clones hold around a tenth of a sample with roughly 200,000 distinct CDR3 sequences, 35% to 45% of them seen once. The source material was blood, either unsorted or a sorted T cell fraction (not recorded which). The TCR comes from a human donor who was either an allogeneic HSCT recipient or a stem cell or donor lymphocyte infusion donor (not recorded which). It is not recorded whose cells these are; they may come from a transplant donor.

The CDR3 loop reads CASSPEGVMNTEAFF. As DNA, the CDR3 is TGCGCCAGCAGCCCCGAAGGGGTTATGAACACTGAAGCTTTCTTT. The chain has TRBV5-1 and TRBJ1-1; tentatively, D is TRBD1 (5 bases). V shed 4 bases and J shed 0 bases, with 13 bases lying between them. The CDR3 is made up of 15 amino acids. Germline V lookup: CDR1 SGHRS, CDR2 YFSETQ.